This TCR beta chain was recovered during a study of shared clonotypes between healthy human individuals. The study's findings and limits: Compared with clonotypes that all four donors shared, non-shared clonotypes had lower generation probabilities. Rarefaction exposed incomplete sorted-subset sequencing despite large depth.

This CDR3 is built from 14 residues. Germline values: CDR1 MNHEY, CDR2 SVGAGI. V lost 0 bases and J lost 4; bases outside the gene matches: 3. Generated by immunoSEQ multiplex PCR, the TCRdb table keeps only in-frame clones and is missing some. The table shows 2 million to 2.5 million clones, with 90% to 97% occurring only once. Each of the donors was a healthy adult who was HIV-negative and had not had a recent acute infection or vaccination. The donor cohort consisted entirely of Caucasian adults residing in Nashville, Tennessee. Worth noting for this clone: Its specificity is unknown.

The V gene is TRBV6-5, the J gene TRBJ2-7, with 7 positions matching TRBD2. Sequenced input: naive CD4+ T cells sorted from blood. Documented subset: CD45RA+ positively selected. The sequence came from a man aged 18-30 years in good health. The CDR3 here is CASSYSPSGYEQYF. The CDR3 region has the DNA TGTGCCAGCAGTTACTCGCCTAGCGGATACGAGCAGTACTTC.